This T cell receptor (beta chain) was sequenced for a study of blood T cells in healthy people across ages. For this clonotype: Its antigen is unknown.

Broader study findings: As naive T cell percentage varied, TCR beta diversity correlated strongly with it. Naive CD4+ cells and diversity were both higher in long-lived donors than in aged donors.

A sample-barcoded 5' primer and a J-beta primer mix were used in a second PCR of about 6 to 11 cycles. TCRdb reprocessed the 5' RACE reads with MiXCR, giving one entry per CDR3 protein. The data contain around 750,000 distinct CDR3 sequences, about 55% of them singletons. V lost 0 bases, J lost 0 bases, and 10 bases lay in between. Germline CDR1 is SGDLS and CDR2 is YYNGEE. The CDR3 extends over 15 amino acids. Individuals who donated were healthy Caucasians from Russia aged roughly 6 to 90. Total RNA extracted from each sample amounted to at least 6 micrograms. The source of this sequence is a man older than 75 in good health. This chain connects TRBV9 to TRBJ2-7; maybe TRBD2 (6 bases). Source material: blood. The CDR3 DNA reads TGTGCCAGCAGCGTAGGTGACGGGAGCTCCTACGAGCAGTACTTC. This codes for CASSVGDGSSYEQYF.